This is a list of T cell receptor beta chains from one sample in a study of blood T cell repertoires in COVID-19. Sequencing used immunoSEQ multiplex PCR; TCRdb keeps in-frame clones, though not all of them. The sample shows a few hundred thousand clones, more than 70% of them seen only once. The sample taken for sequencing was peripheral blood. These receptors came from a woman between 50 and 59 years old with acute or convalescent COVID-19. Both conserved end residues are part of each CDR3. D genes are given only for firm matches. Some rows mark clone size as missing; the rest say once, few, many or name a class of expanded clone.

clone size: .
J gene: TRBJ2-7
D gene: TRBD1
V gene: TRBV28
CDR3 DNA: TGTGCCAGCATACCTGCAGGGGCAGGGGGCGCAGGGCAGCAGTACTTC
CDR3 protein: CASIPAGAGGAGQQYF

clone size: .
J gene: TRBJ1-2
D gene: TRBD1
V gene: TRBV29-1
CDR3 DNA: TGCAGCGTTCGTATGGTAACAGGGGATCATGGCTACACCTTC
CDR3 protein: CSVRMVTGDHGYTF

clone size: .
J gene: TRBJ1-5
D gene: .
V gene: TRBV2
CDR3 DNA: TGTGCCAGCAGTGAATGGGACTTTAGCAATCAGCCCCAGCATTTT
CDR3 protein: CASSEWDFSNQPQHF

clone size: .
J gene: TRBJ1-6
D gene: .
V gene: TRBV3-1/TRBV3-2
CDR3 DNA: TGTGCCAGCAGCCAACCGACAGATAATTCACCCCTCCACTTT
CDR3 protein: CASSQPTDNSPLHF

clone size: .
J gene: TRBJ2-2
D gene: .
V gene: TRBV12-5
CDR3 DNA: TGTGCTAGTGGTTCTGTCAGGGACACGAACACCGGGGAGCTGTTTTTT
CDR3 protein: CASGSVRDTNTGELFF

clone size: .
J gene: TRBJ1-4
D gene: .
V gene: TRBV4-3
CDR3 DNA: TGCGCCAGCAGCCGCGGGACCCGCTATGAAAAACTGTTTTTT
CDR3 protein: CASSRGTRYEKLFF

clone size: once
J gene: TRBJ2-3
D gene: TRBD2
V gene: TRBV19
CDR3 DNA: TGTGCCAGTACTATAACCTGGACTAGCGGGAGAACAGATACGCAGTATTTT
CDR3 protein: CASTITWTSGRTDTQYF

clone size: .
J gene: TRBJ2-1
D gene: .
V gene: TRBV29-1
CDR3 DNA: TGCAGCGTGCAGGGGTTTGTGGGCAATGAGCAGTTCTTC
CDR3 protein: CSVQGFVGNEQFF

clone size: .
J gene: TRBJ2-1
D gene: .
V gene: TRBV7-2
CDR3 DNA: TGTGCCAGCAGCTTAGTGGTGGGGGGTCGCAATGAGCAGTTCTTC
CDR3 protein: CASSLVVGGRNEQFF

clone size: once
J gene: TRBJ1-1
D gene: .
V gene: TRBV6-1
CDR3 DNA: TGTGCCAGCAGTGAACAACTGGGCAATGCTTTCTTT
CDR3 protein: CASSEQLGNAFF

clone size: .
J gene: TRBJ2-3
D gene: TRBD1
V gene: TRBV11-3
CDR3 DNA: TGTGCCAGCAGCCCGGGACAGGGGGCAAAAGATACGCAGTATTTT
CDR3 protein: CASSPGQGAKDTQYF

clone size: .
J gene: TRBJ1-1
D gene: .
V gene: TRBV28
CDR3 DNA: TGTGCCAGCAGTTTTGGATGGGGAGGCACTGAAGCTTTCTTT
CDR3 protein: CASSFGWGGTEAFF

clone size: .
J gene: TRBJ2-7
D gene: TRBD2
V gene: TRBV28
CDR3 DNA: TGTGCCTGCAGGACTAGCGGGAGGACCTACGAGCAGTACTTC
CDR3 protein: CACRTSGRTYEQYF

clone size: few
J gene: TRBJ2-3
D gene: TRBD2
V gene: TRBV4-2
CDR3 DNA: TGTGCCAGCAGCCAGAGGGGAGGGCTCACAGATACGCAGTATTTT
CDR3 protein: CASSQRGGLTDTQYF

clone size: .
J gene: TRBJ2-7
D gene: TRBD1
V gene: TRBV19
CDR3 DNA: TGTGCCAGTAGTTCGCCGGGTTATGGGACAGGGGTTCTCGAGCAGTACTTC
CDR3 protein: CASSSPGYGTGVLEQYF

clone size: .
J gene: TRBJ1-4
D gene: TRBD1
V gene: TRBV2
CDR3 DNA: TGTGCCAGCAGGGACAGGGGCGATGAAAAACTGTTTTTT
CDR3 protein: CASRDRGDEKLFF

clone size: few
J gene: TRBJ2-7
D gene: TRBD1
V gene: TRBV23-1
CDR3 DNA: TGCGCCAGCAGTCAATCGACCGACAGGGTTTGGGTCGAGCAGTACTTC
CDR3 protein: CASSQSTDRVWVEQYF

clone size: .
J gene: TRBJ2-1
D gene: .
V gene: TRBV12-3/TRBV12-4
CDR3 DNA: TGTGCCAGCCGCAGGGGCAATGAGCAGTTCTTC
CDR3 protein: CASRRGNEQFF

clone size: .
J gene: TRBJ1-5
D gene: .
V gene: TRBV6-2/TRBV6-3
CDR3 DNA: TGTGCCAGCAGTTACCTCGACACCAATCAGCCCCAGCATTTT
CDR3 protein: CASSYLDTNQPQHF

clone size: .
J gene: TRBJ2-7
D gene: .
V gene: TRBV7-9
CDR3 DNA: TGTGCCAGCAGCCCACCGGAGGTTTACTGGCAGTACTTC
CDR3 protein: CASSPPEVYWQYF

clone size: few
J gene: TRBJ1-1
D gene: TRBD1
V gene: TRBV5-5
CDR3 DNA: TGTGCCAGCAGCGGACAGGGGAACACTGAAGCTTTCTTT
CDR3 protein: CASSGQGNTEAFF

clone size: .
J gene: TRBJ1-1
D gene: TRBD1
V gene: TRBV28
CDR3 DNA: TGTGCCAGCAGTCATGACAGGGGGACCACTGAAGCTTTCTTT
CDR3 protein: CASSHDRGTTEAFF

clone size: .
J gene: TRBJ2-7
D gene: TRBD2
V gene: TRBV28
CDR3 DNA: TGTGCCAGCAGTTTCAGCGGGAGGTCCTCCTACGAGCAGTACTTC
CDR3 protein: CASSFSGRSSYEQYF

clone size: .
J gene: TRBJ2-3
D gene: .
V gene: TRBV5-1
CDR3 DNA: TGCGCCAGCAGCTTGGGGACAGTAAGCACAGATACGCAGTATTTT
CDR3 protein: CASSLGTVSTDTQYF

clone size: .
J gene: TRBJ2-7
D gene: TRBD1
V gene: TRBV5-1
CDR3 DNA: TGCGCCAGCAGCCCCGGGACAGTCTCCTACGAGCAGTACTTC
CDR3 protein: CASSPGTVSYEQYF

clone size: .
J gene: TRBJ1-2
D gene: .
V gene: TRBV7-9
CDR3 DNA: TGTGCCAGCAGCTTATCCGGGACTAACTATGGCTACACCTTC
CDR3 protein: CASSLSGTNYGYTF

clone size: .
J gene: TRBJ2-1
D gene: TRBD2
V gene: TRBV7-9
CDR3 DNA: TGTGCCAGCAGCATAACGACTAGCGGCAATGAGCAGTTCTTC
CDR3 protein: CASSITTSGNEQFF

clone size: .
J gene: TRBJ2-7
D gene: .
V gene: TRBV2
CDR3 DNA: TGTGCCAGCAGTGCCCACATCTACGAGCAGTACTTC
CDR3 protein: CASSAHIYEQYF

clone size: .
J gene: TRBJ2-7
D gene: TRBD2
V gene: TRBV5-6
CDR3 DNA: TGTGCCAGCAGCTTGCCTAGCGGTGTCTACGAGCAGTACTTC
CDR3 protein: CASSLPSGVYEQYF

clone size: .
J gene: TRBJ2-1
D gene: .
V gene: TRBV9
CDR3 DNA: TGTGCCAGCAGCCCTGGGGGCCCCGGAGATGAGCAGTTCTTC
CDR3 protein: CASSPGGPGDEQFF

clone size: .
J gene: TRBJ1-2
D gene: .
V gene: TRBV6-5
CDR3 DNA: TGTGCCAGCAGTCCCCGTAGCGCCTATGGCTACACCTTC
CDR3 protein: CASSPRSAYGYTF

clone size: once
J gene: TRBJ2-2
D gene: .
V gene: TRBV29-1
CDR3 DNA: TGCAGCGTTGCAGGTTTGAACACCGGGGAGCTGTTTTTT
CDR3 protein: CSVAGLNTGELFF

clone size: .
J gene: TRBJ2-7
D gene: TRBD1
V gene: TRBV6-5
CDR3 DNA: TGTGCCAGCAGTTACCCGAAGGGGGCAGGGGGCGAGCAGTACTTC
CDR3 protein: CASSYPKGAGGEQYF

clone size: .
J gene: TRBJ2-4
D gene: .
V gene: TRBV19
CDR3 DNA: TGTGCCAGTAGTATACTACCACTAGCCAAAAACATTCAGTACTTC
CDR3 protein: CASSILPLAKNIQYF

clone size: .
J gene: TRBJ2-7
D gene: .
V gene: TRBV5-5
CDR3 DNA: TGTGCCAGCAGCTTGGCCCAGGGGCAGTTTTACGAGCAGTACTTC
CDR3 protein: CASSLAQGQFYEQYF

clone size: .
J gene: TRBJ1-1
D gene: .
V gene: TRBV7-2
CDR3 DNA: TGTGCCAGCAGCTGGATCATGCGGGGCAGCACTGAAGCTTTCTTT
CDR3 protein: CASSWIMRGSTEAFF

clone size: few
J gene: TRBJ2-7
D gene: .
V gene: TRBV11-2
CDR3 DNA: TGTGCCAGCAGCTCGGGACTGTCCCTGCTTCTGGGCGAGCAGTACTTC
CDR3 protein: CASSSGLSLLLGEQYF

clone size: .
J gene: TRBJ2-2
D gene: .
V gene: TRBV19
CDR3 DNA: TGTGCCAGTAGTATAATAGGAGCGGGTCGGGCCGGGGAGCTGTTTTTT
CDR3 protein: CASSIIGAGRAGELFF

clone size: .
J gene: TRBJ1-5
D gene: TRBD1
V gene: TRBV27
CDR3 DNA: TGTGCCAGCAGTACACGACAGGGAATTCAGCCCCAGCATTTT
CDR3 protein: CASSTRQGIQPQHF

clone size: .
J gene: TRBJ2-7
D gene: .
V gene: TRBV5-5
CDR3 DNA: TGTGCCAGCAGCCGAGGAACAGGGATGAGCTCCTACGAGCAGTACTTC
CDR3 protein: CASSRGTGMSSYEQYF

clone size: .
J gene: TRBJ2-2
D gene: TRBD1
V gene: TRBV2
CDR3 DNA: TGTGCCAGCAGTCACGGACAGGGGGTCGGGGAGCTGTTTTTT
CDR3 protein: CASSHGQGVGELFF

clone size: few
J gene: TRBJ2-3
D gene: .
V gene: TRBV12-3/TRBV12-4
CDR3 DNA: TGTGCCAGCAGTTTAAACACCGATACGCAGTATTTT
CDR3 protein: CASSLNTDTQYF

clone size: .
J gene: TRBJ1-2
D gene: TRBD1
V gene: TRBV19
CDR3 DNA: TGTGCCAGTAGTATCGACAGGGGCGTTAACTATGGCTACACCTTC
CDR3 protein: CASSIDRGVNYGYTF

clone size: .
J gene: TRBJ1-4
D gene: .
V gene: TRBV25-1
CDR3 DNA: TGTGCCAGCCATGACGACGGGGGTAATGAAAAACTGTTTTTT
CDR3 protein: CASHDDGGNEKLFF

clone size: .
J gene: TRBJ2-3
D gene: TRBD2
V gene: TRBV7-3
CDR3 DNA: TGTGCCAGCAGCTTAAGAAGGTTGCGGGAGGGCACAGATACGCAGTATTTT
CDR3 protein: CASSLRRLREGTDTQYF

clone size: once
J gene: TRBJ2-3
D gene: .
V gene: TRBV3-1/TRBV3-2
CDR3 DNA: TGTGCCAGCAGCCAAGCCGTCGGGGTTGCAGATACGCAGTATTTT
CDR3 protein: CASSQAVGVADTQYF

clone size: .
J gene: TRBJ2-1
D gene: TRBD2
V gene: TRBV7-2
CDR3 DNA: TGTGCCAGCAGCTCCGCCTATGGGCTAGCGGATAACAATGAGCAGTTCTTC
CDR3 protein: CASSSAYGLADNNEQFF

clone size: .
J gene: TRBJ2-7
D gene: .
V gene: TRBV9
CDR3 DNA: TGTGCCAGCAGCGTAGCCGGGGAGTCTTTGTACGAGCAGTACTTC
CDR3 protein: CASSVAGESLYEQYF

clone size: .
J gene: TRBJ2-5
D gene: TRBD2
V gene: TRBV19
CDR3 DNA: TGTGCCAGTATGGGACTAGCGGGAGATGGGGAGACCCAGTACTTC
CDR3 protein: CASMGLAGDGETQYF

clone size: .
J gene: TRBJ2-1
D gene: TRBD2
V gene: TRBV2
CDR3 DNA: TGTGCCAGCAGTGAGGGACTAGCGGGAGCCTACAATGAGCAGTTCTTC
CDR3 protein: CASSEGLAGAYNEQFF

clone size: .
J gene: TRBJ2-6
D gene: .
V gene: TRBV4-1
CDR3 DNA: TGCGCCAGCAGCCAAGAACGCGGGTCTGGGGCCAACGTCCTGACTTTC
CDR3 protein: CASSQERGSGANVLTF

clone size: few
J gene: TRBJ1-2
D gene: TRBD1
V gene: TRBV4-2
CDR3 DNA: TGTGCCAGCAGCCCTGGGTGGACAGGGGCGGTCTACACCTTC
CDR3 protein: CASSPGWTGAVYTF

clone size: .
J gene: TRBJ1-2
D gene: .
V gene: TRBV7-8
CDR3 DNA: TGTGCCAGCAGCGGGCCCCGGGGACTTAACTATGGCTACACCTTC
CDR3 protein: CASSGPRGLNYGYTF

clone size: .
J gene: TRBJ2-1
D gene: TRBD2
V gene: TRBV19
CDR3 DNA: TGTGCCAGTAGTATCCATGCGGGGGTCTCGGGGAATGAGCAGTTCTTC
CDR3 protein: CASSIHAGVSGNEQFF

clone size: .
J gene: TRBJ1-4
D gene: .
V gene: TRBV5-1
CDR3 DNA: TGCGCCAGCAGGGAACGGGACTACGACGAAAAACTGTTTTTT
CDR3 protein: CASRERDYDEKLFF

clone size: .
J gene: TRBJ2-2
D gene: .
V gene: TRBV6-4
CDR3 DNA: TGTGCCAGCAGTGAATCGGCCAGACACGGGGAGCTGTTTTTT
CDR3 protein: CASSESARHGELFF

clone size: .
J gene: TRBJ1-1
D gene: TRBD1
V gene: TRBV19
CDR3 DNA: TGTGCCAGTAGTAACAGGGGTTTAGCCACTGAAGCTTTCTTT
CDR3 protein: CASSNRGLATEAFF

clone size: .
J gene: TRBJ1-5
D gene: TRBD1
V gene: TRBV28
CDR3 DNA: TGTGCCAGCAGTACTTTGGGGGACAGACTCAATCAGCCCCAGCATTTT
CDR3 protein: CASSTLGDRLNQPQHF

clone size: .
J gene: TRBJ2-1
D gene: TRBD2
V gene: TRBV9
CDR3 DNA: TGTGCCAGCAGCGTGGACTTAGGACTAGCGGGACACTCCTACAATGAGCAGTTCTTC
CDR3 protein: CASSVDLGLAGHSYNEQFF

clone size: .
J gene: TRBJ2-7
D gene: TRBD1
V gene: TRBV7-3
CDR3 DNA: TGTGCCAGCAGCTTTGGGACAGCCTACGAGCAGTACTTC
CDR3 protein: CASSFGTAYEQYF